This TCR beta chain was profiled in a study of T cell responses to AZD1222 COVID-19 vaccine. Across the study: The analysis combined second doses at about 4 or about 12 weeks. Overall study results and limits: Spike-specific TCR breadth and depth went up after people got two AZD1222 doses.

The germline V gene has CDR1 SGHTA and CDR2 FQGNSA. The CDR3 has 15 residues. J lost 1 base, V lost 5 bases, and 8 bases had no gene match. Assay used: immunoSEQ multiplex PCR; TCRdb lists only in-frame clones, some missing. The sample yields 140,000 to 150,000 clones, about 93% seen once. Points on this clone: Its antigen is unidentified.

The sequences come from peripheral blood, collected on day 0 of AZD1222 vaccination. This TCR was recovered from an adult in good health. This chain connects TRBV7-2 to TRBJ2-7, with TRBD1 identical over 7 bases. The CDR3 loop is CASSRLRDRSYEQYF. CDR3 in DNA: TGTGCCAGCAGCCGGCTCCGGGACAGATCCTACGAGCAGTACTTC.